The 30 T cell receptor beta chains given below trace back to one sample, sequenced in a study of blood T cell repertoires in COVID-19. TCRdb keeps only in-frame clones here, not all; method: immunoSEQ multiplex PCR. The profile shows 200,000 to 250,000 clones, 88% of them singletons. Sequencing was done on a sample of peripheral blood. These receptor sequences come from a woman aged 60-75 years with acute or convalescent COVID-19.

This clone appeared a few times. The sample carries other DNA sequences with the same CDR3. V and J are TRBV19 and TRBJ2-7; D remains unclear. This CDR3 has 14 residues. Deletions cut 2 bases from V and 4 bases from J, with 12 bases between. In germline, CDR1 is LNHDA, CDR2 SQIVND (reference sequence). The CDR3 nucleotides read TGTGCCAGTAGTATATCCGCAGGCTCTTACGAGCAGTACTTC. This encodes CASSISAGSYEQYF.

This chain uses TRBV6-5 with TRBJ1-2, with D uncertain. The CDR3 covers 13 residues. The germline V and J ends were trimmed by 2 bases and 6 bases, with 10 bases remaining between them. Germline V lookup: CDR1 MNHEY, CDR2 SVGAGI. The CDR3 sequence is CASSYPNRDGYTF. The CDR3 DNA is TGTGCCAGCAGTTACCCCAACAGAGATGGCTACACCTTC.

The V call is TRBV12-3 or TRBV12-4, the J call TRBJ1-2; D is possibly TRBD1 (5 bases). This CDR3 spans 13 amino acids. Trimming took off 5 bases at V and 3 bases at J, with 10 bases between the two ends. In nucleotides, the CDR3 is TGTGCCAGCAGTCCCCAGGGCTACTATGGCTACACCTTC. This codes for CASSPQGYYGYTF.

The rearrangement joins TRBV24-1 to TRBJ2-1, with 10 bases fitting TRBD2. Germline-derived CDR1 and CDR2 are KGHDR and SFDVKD. V lost 5 bases, J lost 16 bases, and 7 bases stayed unmatched. CDR3 length equals 12 residues. DNA for the CDR3: TGTGCCACCAGTGCCCTAGCGGGAGTTCAATTCTTC. This sequence encodes CATSALAGVQFF.

The V and J genes are TRBV7-2 and TRBJ2-3, with 8 bases that match TRBD2. The CDR3 is made up of 13 amino acids. Germline loops: CDR1 SGHTA, CDR2 FQGNSA. Unmatched junction bases numbered 4, after V lost 1 base and J lost 10 bases. CDR3 region: CASSLVAGNPQYF. The CDR3 DNA follows: TGTGCCAGCAGCTTAGTAGCGGGAAATCCGCAGTATTTT.

This clone was counted only a few times. This chain connects TRBV20-1 to TRBJ1-2, with 9 bases that match TRBD1. There are 14 residues in the CDR3. Germline lookup yields CDR1 DFQATT and CDR2 SNEGSKA (reference sequence). V shed 3 bases and J 7 bases; nucleotides not matched to a gene: 9. The CDR3, as DNA: TGCAGTGCTAGTGCGACAGGGGGTACTATTGGCTACACCTTC. This encodes CSASATGGTIGYTF.

The chain couples TRBV30 to TRBJ1-3; D is perhaps TRBD1 (6 bases). Germline loops: CDR1 GTSNPN, CDR2 SVGIG (reference sequence). The CDR3 runs to 16 residues. V was pared by 2 bases and J by 4 bases, with 18 bases between. The CDR3 DNA sequence: TGTGCCTGGAGTACCCTGAACAGGGTCGCGGGAAACACCATATATTTT. It encodes CAWSTLNRVAGNTIYF.

The chain links TRBV7-2 to TRBJ1-2; 8 bases fit TRBD1. The CDR3 runs 15 residues. V lost 4 bases and J lost 5; bases outside the gene matches: 9. CDR1 SGHTA and CDR2 FQGNSA come from the germline V gene. CDR3 residues: CASSSDRVRSYGYTF. CDR3 bases: TGTGCCAGCAGCTCGGACAGGGTGAGGTCTTATGGCTACACCTTC.

The chain is built from TRBV15 and TRBJ1-1; D may be TRBD1 (6 bases). This CDR3 region has 14 residues. Germline lookup yields CDR1 LNHNV and CDR2 YYDKDF (reference sequence). Trimming took 1 base from V and 3 from J, leaving 9 bases between them. The CDR3 coding sequence is TGTGCCACCAGCAGAGGACAGGATTACACTGAAGCTTTCTTT. This sequence encodes CATSRGQDYTEAFF.

The chain combines TRBV7-3 with TRBJ2-2, with 10 bases that match TRBD1. CDR1 SGHTA and CDR2 FQGTGA come from the germline V gene. The CDR3 extends over 15 amino acids. The ends lost 3 bases at V and 5 bases at J; junction bases unmatched: 3. Written as DNA, the CDR3 is TGTGCCAGCAGCTTGACAGGGGGCCGGACCGGGGAGCTGTTTTTT. Its protein product is CASSLTGGRTGELFF.

The chain combines TRBV2 with TRBJ2-1; 12 bases are shared with TRBD2. The CDR3 consists of 15 residues. Germline V gives CDR1 SNHLY, CDR2 FYNNEI. With V trimmed by 5 bases and J by 7 bases, 6 bases remained unmatched. CDR3 bases: TGTGCCAGCAGTCCGCTAGCGGGAGGGCGGAATGAGCAGTTCTTC. Its protein product is CASSPLAGGRNEQFF. The full variable domain, completed using reference TRBV2 and TRBJ2-1, is EPEVTQTPSHQVTQMGQEVILRCVPISNHLYFYWYRQILGQKVEFLVSFYNNEISEKSEIFDDQFSVERPDGSNFTLKIRSTKLEDSAMYFCASSPLAGGRNEQFFGPGTRLTVL.

The CDR3 loop reads CASSYSPPDRADGYTF. CDR3 in DNA: TGTGCCAGCAGTTACTCCCCCCCGGACAGGGCGGATGGCTACACCTTC. The V and J genes are TRBV6-5 and TRBJ1-2; 8 bases match TRBD1. The CDR3 runs to 16 residues. The germline V gene has CDR1 MNHEY and CDR2 SVGAGI. V shed 0 bases, J shed 6 bases, and the junction held 9 bases outside the gene matches.

The rearrangement joins TRBV7-2 to TRBJ2-3; D unclear. Germline lookup yields CDR1 SGHTA and CDR2 FQGNSA. The CDR3 totals 15 residues. The V end was cut by 3 bases, the J end by 0 bases, with 10 bases between. The CDR3 region is CASSLGRQSTDTQYF. As DNA, the CDR3 is TGTGCCAGCAGCTTGGGCAGGCAAAGCACAGATACGCAGTATTTT.

In its sample, this clone was seen a few times. The chain links TRBV18 to TRBJ1-5; weak D call: TRBD1 (6 bases). Germline lookup yields CDR1 KGHSH and CDR2 LQKENI. Trimming took off 4 bases at V and 3 bases at J, with 16 bases between the two ends. This CDR3 is built from 16 residues. The CDR3 here is CASSRSAGAINQPQHF. The DNA of the CDR3 is TGTGCCAGCTCACGATCCGCGGGGGCAATCAATCAGCCCCAGCATTTT. Variable domain in full (rest from reference TRBV18 and TRBJ1-5): NAGVMQNPRHLVRRRGQEARLRCSPMKGHSHVYWYRQLPEEGLKFMVYLQKENIIDESGMPKERFSAEFPKEGPSILRIQQVVRGDSAAYFCASSRSAGAINQPQHFGDGTRLSIL.

This chain uses TRBV6-2 or TRBV6-3 with TRBJ2-3; perhaps TRBD2 as D (6 bases). The germline V gene has CDR1 MNHEY and CDR2 SVGEGT. The CDR3 extends over 15 amino acids. V was shortened by 2 bases and J by 5 bases, with 14 bases between the two germline ends. The CDR3 region is CASSYASGGRDTQYF. The CDR3 nucleotides are TGTGCCAGCAGTTACGCATCCGGGGGAAGAGATACGCAGTATTTT.

The chain joins TRBV7-2 to TRBJ1-2; TRBD1 matches at 8 bases. The CDR3 totals 15 residues. In germline, CDR1 is SGHTA, CDR2 FQGNSA. The V segment lost 1 base and the J segment 2 bases; nucleotides outside the gene matches: 3. The CDR3 DNA follows: TGTGCCAGCAGCTTAGGGGACAGGCCGAACTATGGCTACACCTTC. Its translation is CASSLGDRPNYGYTF.

The J gene is TRBJ1-6, the V gene TRBV2; weak D call: TRBD1 (6 bases). The CDR3 totals 15 residues. V shed 7 bases and J shed 7 bases, with 17 bases lying between them. Germline V CDR1 and CDR2: SNHLY, FYNNEI. CDR3 sequence: CASTPVAGDNSPLHF. In DNA form, the CDR3 reads TGTGCCAGCACCCCTGTGGCAGGGGACAATTCACCCCTCCACTTT.

V usage is TRBV19 and J usage is TRBJ1-2; D is uncertain. V lost 6 bases and J 4 bases, leaving 6 bases between the germline ends. The CDR3 covers 11 residues. In germline, CDR1 is LNHDA, CDR2 SQIVND (reference sequence). CDR3 coding DNA: TGTGCCAGTAGGTGGGCCTATGGCTACACCTTC. This encodes CASRWAYGYTF.

The rearrangement uses TRBV9 and TRBJ2-2, with TRBD1 identical over 7 bases. The CDR3 length is 17 residues. Per the germline V gene, CDR1 is SGDLS and CDR2 is YYNGEE. V lost 4 bases, J lost 5 bases, and 14 bases stayed unmatched. CDR3 protein: CASSPRVGGVRTGELFF. The CDR3 DNA sequence: TGTGCCAGCAGCCCCCGCGTAGGGGGCGTGAGGACCGGGGAGCTGTTTTTT.

The V call is TRBV7-8, the J call TRBJ1-6, with 8 positions matching TRBD1. Trimming at V came to 1 base and at J to 7 bases, leaving 0 bases not matched to a gene. CDR3 length: 14 residues. CDR1 is SGHVS, CDR2 FQNEAQ, per germline. The CDR3 is CASSLDRGNSPLHF. The CDR3 DNA reads as TGTGCCAGCAGCTTAGACAGGGGGAATTCACCCCTCCACTTT.

The V and J genes are TRBV6-5 and TRBJ2-5; no clear D. Germline loops: CDR1 MNHEY, CDR2 SVGAGI. V was shortened by 7 bases and J by 4 bases, with 7 bases between the two germline ends. The CDR3 totals 11 residues. Here the CDR3 DNA reads TGTGCCAGCAAGATCGGAGAGACCCAGTACTTC. Protein product: CASKIGETQYF.

V is TRBV6-5 and J is TRBJ2-7; TRBD2 is a possible D gene (6 bases). V lost 6 bases and J 3 bases, leaving 12 bases between the germline ends. Germline-derived CDR1 and CDR2 are MNHEY and SVGAGI. The CDR3 runs to 13 residues. The CDR3 DNA reads TGTGCCAGCAGACCGGGACTCCACTACGAGCAGTACTTC. It is translated as CASRPGLHYEQYF.

The J gene is TRBJ2-1, the V gene TRBV10-2; 10 bases line up with TRBD1. V lost 6 bases, J lost 7 bases, and 15 bases stayed unmatched. This CDR3 is built from 17 residues. Germline CDR1 is WSHSY and CDR2 is SAAADI. DNA for the CDR3: TGCGCCAGCAGCGCCGGGACAGGGGCTTTTTTTAATAATGAGCAGTTCTTC. It codes for CASSAGTGAFFNNEQFF.

The rearrangement joins TRBV15 to TRBJ1-1; D might be TRBD1 (5 bases). With 0 bases removed from V and 0 bases from J, the gap between germline ends came to 11 bases. CDR1 is LNHNV and CDR2 is YYDKDF in the germline V gene (reference sequence). The CDR3 has 16 amino acids. CDR3 region: CATSRDLTRVNTEAFF. CDR3 coding DNA: TGTGCCACCAGCAGAGATCTCACCAGGGTGAACACTGAAGCTTTCTTT.

This chain joins TRBV6-5 and TRBJ1-2, with D possibly TRBD1 on 5 matching bases. Between the trimmed V and J ends, which lost 0 bases and 5 bases, there was a span of 13 bases. CDR3 length: 15 residues. Germline loops: CDR1 MNHEY, CDR2 SVGAGI. CDR3 loop: CASSYSVLGGYGYTF. CDR3 bases: TGTGCCAGCAGTTACTCAGTGTTGGGGGGGTATGGCTACACCTTC.

V is TRBV11-2 and J is TRBJ1-1; D is perhaps TRBD1 (5 bases). Trimming removed 1 base at V and 5 bases at J, with 14 bases between. CDR3 length equals 15 residues. Germline V gene sequence: CDR1 SGHAT, CDR2 FQNNGV. This CDR3 is CASSLGARVGTEAFF. The CDR3 coding sequence is TGTGCCAGCAGCTTAGGAGCCAGGGTTGGGACTGAAGCTTTCTTT.

This chain joins TRBV14 and TRBJ1-1; D gene unclear. V gave up 1 base and J gave up 0 bases, with 15 bases separating them. The germline CDR1 and CDR2 sequences are SGHDN and FVKESK. The CDR3 runs to 17 residues. CDR3 nucleotide sequence: TGTGCCAGCAGCCAAGCATCGCCCCTTACAATGAACACTGAAGCTTTCTTT. Its translation: CASSQASPLTMNTEAFF.

The chain employs TRBV29-1 and TRBJ1-1; 9 nucleotides agree with TRBD1. The CDR3 spans 13 residues. Germline V gene sequence: CDR1 SQVTM, CDR2 ANQGSEA. After removal of 8 bases from V and 1 base from J, the junction contained 5 bases not matched to a gene. The CDR3 DNA follows: TGCAGCTCCCGGACAGGGGCGAACACTGAAGCTTTCTTT. It encodes CSSRTGANTEAFF.

The table lists this clone with a count of one. CDR3 DNA sequence: TGTGCCAGCAGCCAAGGTCTAGGGGGACTAGCCTATGGCTACACCTTC. Protein sequence: CASSQGLGGLAYGYTF. The chain couples TRBV3-1 (or the pseudogene TRBV3-2) to TRBJ1-2, with D maybe TRBD1 (6 bases). Germline-derived CDR1 and CDR2 are LGHDT and YNNKEL (reference sequence). CDR3 size: 16 residues. Trimming pared 1 base from V and 4 bases from J, leaving 16 bases between.

This clone was observed a single time. The chain employs TRBV7-8 and TRBJ2-7, with D possibly TRBD1 on 6 matching bases. Germline V lookup: CDR1 SGHVS, CDR2 FQNEAQ. The CDR3 covers 13 residues. V was shortened by 5 bases and J by 4 bases, with 12 bases between the two germline ends. DNA of the CDR3: TGTGCCAGCAGCAGGGGGACAAGTTACGAGCAGTACTTC. Translated: CASSRGTSYEQYF.